Below, 13 T cell receptor beta chains from the same sample are listed, as sequenced in a study of cytotoxic CD8 clonotypes in ibrutinib-treated CLL. Assay: immunoSEQ multiplex PCR; the TCRdb copy retains only in-frame clones and omits some. The sample lists around 140,000 clones; 75% to 85% were seen once. The material was PBMCs, obtained after 36 months of ibrutinib treatment. The receptors originated from a human donor with chronic lymphocytic leukemia.

The CDR3 region is CASSLSFRNEQFF. CDR3 nucleotides: TGTGCCAGCAGCTTATCGTTCCGCAATGAGCAGTTCTTC. This chain uses TRBV7-3 with TRBJ2-1; D is unresolved. Trimming left V 2 bases short and J 6 bases short, with 8 bases between. The CDR3 totals 13 residues. CDR1 is SGHTA and CDR2 is FQGTGA in the germline V gene.

V usage is TRBV1 and J usage is TRBJ2-7; the table's D call of TRBD2 was not tested on the DNA. TRBV1 is termed a pseudogene. The CDR3 contains 19 residues. CDR3 DNA sequence: TGCACCAGCAGCCAAGATGAAGGTCAGGAAGGAGGGACCTCCTACGAGCAGTACTTC. It specifies CTSSQDEGQEGGTSYEQYF.

The CDR3 sequence: CAWSVPGANNYGYTF. The CDR3 nucleotides read TGTGCCTGGAGTGTTCCGGGGGCAAATAACTATGGCTACACCTTC. The J gene is TRBJ1-2, the V gene TRBV30; D might be TRBD1 (6 bases). Per germline, CDR1 GTSNPN and CDR2 SVGIG (reference sequence). V was trimmed by 0 bases and J by 1 base, leaving 12 bases between them. The CDR3 has 15 residues.

The chain couples TRBV9 to TRBJ1-2; D perhaps matches TRBD1 (5 bases). This CDR3 spans 16 amino acids. Germline CDR1 SGDLS, CDR2 YYNGEE. The germline V and J ends were trimmed by 4 bases and 6 bases, with 22 bases remaining between them. This CDR3 is CASSQPGGGELHGYTF. As DNA, the CDR3 is TGTGCCAGCAGCCAACCCGGGGGGGGAGAATTGCATGGCTACACCTTC.

The chain is built from TRBV6-5 and TRBJ1-2, with unresolved D. V lost 6 bases and J lost 6, with 11 bases in between. CDR3 length equals 12 residues. The germline gives CDR1 MNHEY, CDR2 SVGAGI. Written as DNA, the CDR3 is TGTGCCAGCAGGAAGGAAGACAATGGCTACACCTTC. Amino acids: CASRKEDNGYTF.

This clone turned up a few times. The gene calls are TRBV7-3 and TRBJ1-5, with 7 bases fitting TRBD1. The trim removed 6 bases at V and 6 bases at J, leaving 8 bases unmatched. Germline loops: CDR1 SGHTA, CDR2 FQGTGA. This CDR3 comprises 14 residues. The CDR3 loop reads CASSPGGTGQPQHF. CDR3 sequence (DNA): TGTGCCAGCAGTCCAGGGGGGACTGGTCAGCCCCAGCATTTT.

V is TRBV2 and J is TRBJ1-2, with D hard to call. The CDR3 totals 12 residues. Germline V lookup: CDR1 SNHLY, CDR2 FYNNEI. The germline V and J ends were trimmed by 2 bases and 8 bases, with 9 bases remaining between them. The CDR3 region has the DNA TGTGCCAGCAGTGAACGGGGAGGGGGCTACACCTTC. Its translation is CASSERGGGYTF. The entire variable domain, with the rest obtained from reference TRBV2 and TRBJ1-2, is as follows: EPEVTQTPSHQVTQMGQEVILRCVPISNHLYFYWYRQILGQKVEFLVSFYNNEISEKSEIFDDQFSVERPDGSNFTLKIRSTKLEDSAMYFCASSERGGGYTFGSGTRLTVV.

The chain joins TRBV1 to TRBJ2-4; TRBD2, as called in the table, went unchecked against the DNA. TRBV1 has pseudogene status. This CDR3 spans 21 amino acids. DNA of the CDR3: TGCACCAGCAGCCCCGACCCCACTAGCGGGGGGGCTCGATTCCCCAAAAACATTCAGTACTTC. Translating it yields CTSSPDPTSGGARFPKNIQYF.

The CDR3: CASSQKYSGNGNEQFF. The CDR3 DNA is TGTGCCAGCAGCCAGAAGTATAGCGGGAACGGAAATGAGCAGTTCTTC. The chain uses TRBV14 and TRBJ2-1, with 8 positions matching TRBD2. Germline CDR1 SGHDN, CDR2 FVKESK. This CDR3 region has 16 residues. The trim removed 3 bases at V and 7 bases at J, leaving 11 bases unmatched.

The V call is TRBV5-1, the J call TRBJ1-2; D unclear. Trimming took off 0 bases at V and 8 bases at J, with 17 bases between the two ends. The CDR3 has 15 amino acids. The germline V gene has CDR1 SGHRS and CDR2 YFSETQ. The CDR3 sequence is CASSLEGPPLWGYTF. Written as DNA, the CDR3 is TGCGCCAGCAGCTTGGAGGGTCCTCCCCTATGGGGCTACACCTTC. Based on the CDR3 plus reference TRBV5-1 and TRBJ1-2, the full variable domain is KAGVTQTPRYLIKTRGQQVTLSCSPISGHRSVSWYQQTPGQGLQFLFEYFSETQRNKGNFPGRFSGRQFSNSRSEMNVSTLELGDSALYLCASSLEGPPLWGYTFGSGTRLTVV.

The V gene is TRBV5-1, the J gene TRBJ2-1, with a weak D call TRBD1 (6 bases). Trimming took 5 bases from V and 9 from J, leaving 24 bases between them. Germline V CDR1 and CDR2: SGHRS, YFSETQ. The CDR3 length is 16 residues. CDR3 residues: CASRSIMRQVLGEQFF. DNA for the CDR3: TGCGCCAGCAGATCGATTATGAGACAGGTCTTGGGTGAGCAGTTCTTC.

This chain joins TRBV29-1 and TRBJ2-2; no clear D. Between the trimmed V and J ends, which lost 8 bases and 1 base, there was a span of 8 bases. This CDR3 spans 12 amino acids. Per germline, CDR1 SQVTM and CDR2 ANQGSEA. CDR3 coding DNA: TGCAGCACCCCAGGGAACACCGGGGAGCTGTTTTTT. Protein product: CSTPGNTGELFF.

The V and J genes are TRBV6-5 and TRBJ1-2; TRBD1 matches at 8 bases. The germline CDR1 and CDR2 sequences are MNHEY and SVGAGI. The CDR3 extends over 14 amino acids. V shed 5 bases and J 2 bases; nucleotides not matched to a gene: 4. CDR3 in DNA: TGTGCCAGCAGTCCAGACAGGGGCAACTATGGCTACACCTTC. Protein sequence: CASSPDRGNYGYTF.